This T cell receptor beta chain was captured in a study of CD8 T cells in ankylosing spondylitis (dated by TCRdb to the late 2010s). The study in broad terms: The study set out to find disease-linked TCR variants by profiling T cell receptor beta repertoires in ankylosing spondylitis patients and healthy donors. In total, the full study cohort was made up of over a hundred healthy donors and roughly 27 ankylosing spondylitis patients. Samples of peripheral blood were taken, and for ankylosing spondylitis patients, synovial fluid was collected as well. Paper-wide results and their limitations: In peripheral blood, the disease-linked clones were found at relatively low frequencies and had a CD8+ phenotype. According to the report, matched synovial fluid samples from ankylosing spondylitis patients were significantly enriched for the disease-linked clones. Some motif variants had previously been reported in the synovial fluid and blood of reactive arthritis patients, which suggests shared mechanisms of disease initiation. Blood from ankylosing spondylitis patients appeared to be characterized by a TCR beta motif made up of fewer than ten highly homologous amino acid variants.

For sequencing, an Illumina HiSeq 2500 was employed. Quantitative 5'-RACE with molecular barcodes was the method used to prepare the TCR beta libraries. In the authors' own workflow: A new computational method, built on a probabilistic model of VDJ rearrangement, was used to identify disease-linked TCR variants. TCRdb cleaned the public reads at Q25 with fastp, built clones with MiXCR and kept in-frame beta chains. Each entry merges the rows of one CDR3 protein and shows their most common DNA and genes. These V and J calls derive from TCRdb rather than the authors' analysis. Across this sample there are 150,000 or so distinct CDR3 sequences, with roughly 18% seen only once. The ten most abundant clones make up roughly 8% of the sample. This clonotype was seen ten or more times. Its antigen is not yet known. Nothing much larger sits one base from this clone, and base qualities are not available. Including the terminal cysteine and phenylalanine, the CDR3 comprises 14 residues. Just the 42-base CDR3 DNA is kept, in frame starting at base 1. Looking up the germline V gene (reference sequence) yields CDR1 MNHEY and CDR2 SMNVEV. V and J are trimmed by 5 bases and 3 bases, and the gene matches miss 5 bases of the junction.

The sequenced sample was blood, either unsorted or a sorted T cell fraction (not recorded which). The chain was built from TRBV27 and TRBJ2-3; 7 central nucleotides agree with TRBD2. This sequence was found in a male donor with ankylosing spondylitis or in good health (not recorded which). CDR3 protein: CASSTSSGTDTQYF. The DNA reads TGTGCCAGCAGTACATCTAGCGGTACAGATACGCAGTATTTT.